The 13 T cell receptor beta chains given below trace back to one sample, sequenced in a study of blood T cells in healthy people across ages. A second about 6 to 11 cycle PCR used barcoded and J-beta primers. One entry per CDR3 protein results from TCRdb running MiXCR on the 5' RACE reads. The sample lists 700,000 or so distinct CDR3 sequences, roughly 20% seen once, with about 22% in the top ten. Sequencing was done on a sample of blood. These receptor sequences come from a man between 65 and 85 years old in good health.

Note on this clonotype: The germline gene is not matched at one end of the junction; a read error may be the cause. V gene TRBV30 combines with J gene TRBJ2-2, with unresolved D. Germline V gene data show CDR1 as GTSNPN and CDR2 as SVGIG (reference sequence). This CDR3 is 11 amino acids long. CDR3 bases: TGTGTCTGGAGTGTACTCGGGGAGCTGTTTTTT. Translation: CVWSVLGELFF.

The chain combines TRBV12-3 or TRBV12-4 with TRBJ2-3; D not resolved. The CDR3 loop spans 11 amino acids. V shed 2 bases and J shed 15 bases, with 12 bases lying between them. The CDR3 nucleotides are TGTGCCAGCAGTTTACAGCAGGTGCCTTATTTT. It is translated as CASSLQQVPYF.

The chain is built from TRBV10-2 and TRBJ1-4; possible D gene TRBD1, 5 bases. Trimming cost V 10 bases and J 5 bases, with 17 bases left between them. The CDR3 totals 14 residues. In germline, CDR1 is WSHSY, CDR2 SAAADI. The CDR3 region is CATKWGGANEKLFF. The CDR3, as DNA: TGCGCCACCAAATGGGGAGGGGCGAATGAAAAACTGTTTTTT.

This clonotype has more than one count but fewer than ten. This sequence joins TRBV7-9 and TRBJ1-5; D is unclear. Between the trimmed V and J ends, which lost 1 base and 1 base, there was a span of 11 bases. The CDR3 totals 16 residues. From germline, CDR1 is SEHNR and CDR2 FQNEAQ (reference sequence). The CDR3 nucleotides read TGTGCCAGCAGCTTAGGTGAGGGAGTAAGCAATCAGCCCCAGCATTTT. As protein: CASSLGEGVSNQPQHF.

The chain couples TRBV7-9 to TRBJ2-2; 8 bases agree with TRBD1. There are 14 residues in the CDR3. V lost 7 bases to trimming and J lost 4 bases; unmatched junction nucleotides: 5. From germline, CDR1 is SEHNR and CDR2 FQNEAQ (reference sequence). CDR3 region: CASNSQGATGELFF. CDR3 nucleotides: TGTGCCAGCAACAGCCAGGGGGCCACCGGGGAGCTGTTTTTT. Combining the CDR3 with reference TRBV7-9 and TRBJ2-2 gives the whole variable domain DTGVSQNPRHKITKRGQNVTFRCDPISEHNRLYWYRQTLGQGPEFLTYFQNEAQLEKSRLLSDRFSAERPKGSFSTLEIQRTEQGDSAMYLCASNSQGATGELFFGEGSRLTVL.

The chain combines TRBV3-1 with TRBJ2-5; D remains ambiguous. This CDR3 spans 14 amino acids. V dropped 2 bases and J dropped 4 bases, with 11 bases sitting between them. CDR1 and CDR2 from the germline V gene are LGHDT and YNNKEL (reference sequence). The CDR3 DNA reads as TGTGCCAGCAGCCAACGCCCCTCTTTAGAGACCCAGTACTTC. It encodes CASSQRPSLETQYF.

The rearrangement links TRBV9 to TRBJ1-5, with a weak D call TRBD1 (6 bases). CDR3 length equals 15 residues. Trimming left V 0 bases short and J 2 bases short, with 9 bases between. Germline lookup yields CDR1 SGDLS and CDR2 YYNGEE. CDR3 bases: TGTGCCAGCAGCGTAGCCCCAGGGGGCAATCAGCCCCAGCATTTT. Amino acid sequence: CASSVAPGGNQPQHF. Looking up the rest from reference TRBV9 and TRBJ1-5 gives the full variable domain: DSGVTQTPKHLITATGQRVTLRCSPRSGDLSVYWYQQSLDQGLQFLIQYYNGEERAKGNILERFSAQQFPDLHSELNLSSLELGDSALYFCASSVAPGGNQPQHFGDGTRLSIL.

The CDR3 region has the DNA TGTGCCAGCAGCCCCCGCGGGGATATCGGGGTAGCCAAAAACATTCAGTACTTC. Protein product: CASSPRGDIGVAKNIQYF. The V gene is TRBV28, the J gene TRBJ2-4; a possible D gene is TRBD2 (6 bases). The length of the CDR3 is 18 residues. V lost 6 bases, J lost 0 bases, and 21 bases lay in between. Germline CDR1 MDHEN, CDR2 SYDVKM.

The V and J genes are TRBV5-1 and TRBJ1-6, with unresolved D. CDR3 length: 14 amino acids. Germline V gene lookup returns CDR1 SGHRS and CDR2 YFSETQ. Trimming stripped 7 bases from V and 3 bases from J, with 11 bases between. The CDR3: CASRVAGYNSPLHF. CDR3 sequence (DNA): TGCGCCAGCCGAGTGGCGGGCTATAATTCACCCCTCCACTTT.

This clonotype occurred many times. The rearrangement links TRBV4-2 to TRBJ2-5; D gene uncertain. This CDR3 is built from 13 residues. V was clipped by 0 bases and J by 4 bases, with 6 bases between them. The germline V gene encodes CDR1 LGHNA and CDR2 YNFKEQ. The CDR3 spells CASSQDWSETQYF. CDR3 nucleotides: TGTGCCAGCAGCCAAGATTGGTCAGAGACCCAGTACTTC.

This clonotype was detected many times. The chain recombines TRBV5-1 with TRBJ1-4, with 7 bases that match TRBD1. Germline V gene data show CDR1 as SGHRS and CDR2 as YFSETQ. CDR3 length equals 13 residues. After removal of 4 bases from V and 6 bases from J, the junction contained 3 bases not matched to a gene. Here the CDR3 DNA reads TGCGCCAGCAGCGACAGGGTTGATGAAAAACTGTTTTTT. Protein: CASSDRVDEKLFF.

The V gene is TRBV16, the J gene TRBJ2-5, with no clear D. The better agreement between TRBJ2-7 and the DNA end casts doubt on the J call. There are 12 residues in the CDR3. CDR1 and CDR2 (germline): KGHSY, FQNENV. The DNA for the CDR3 is TGTGCCAGCAGTTCGGACGCCCACGAGCAGTACTTC. Translating gives CASSSDAHEQYF.

The chain links TRBV5-5 to TRBJ2-3; 12 positions agree with TRBD2. Germline values: CDR1 SGHKS, CDR2 YYEKEE (reference sequence). The CDR3 loop spans 20 amino acids. Losses at the gene ends were 0 bases for V and 7 bases for J; bases not matched to a gene: 18. CDR3 DNA sequence: TGTGCCAGCAGCTTGGTTCTTCGGACTAGCGGGAAAATGAGGGGGTATACGCAGTATTTT. Protein: CASSLVLRTSGKMRGYTQYF.